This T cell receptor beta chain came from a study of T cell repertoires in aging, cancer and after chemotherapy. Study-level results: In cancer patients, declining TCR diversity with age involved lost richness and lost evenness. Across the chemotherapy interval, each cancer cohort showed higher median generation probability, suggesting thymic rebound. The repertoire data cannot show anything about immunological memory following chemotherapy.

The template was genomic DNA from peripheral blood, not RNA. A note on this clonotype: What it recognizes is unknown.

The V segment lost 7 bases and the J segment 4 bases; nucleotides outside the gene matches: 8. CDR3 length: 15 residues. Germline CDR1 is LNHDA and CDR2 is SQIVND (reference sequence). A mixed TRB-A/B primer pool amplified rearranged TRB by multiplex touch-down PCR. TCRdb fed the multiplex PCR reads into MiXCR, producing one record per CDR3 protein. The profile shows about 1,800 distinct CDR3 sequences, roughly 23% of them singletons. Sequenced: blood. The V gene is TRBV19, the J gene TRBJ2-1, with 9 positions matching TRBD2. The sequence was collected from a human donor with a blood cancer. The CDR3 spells CASKLGSGSYNEQFF. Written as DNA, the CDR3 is TGTGCCAGTAAGTTGGGTAGCGGGAGTTACAATGAGCAGTTCTTC.